This is a list of T cell receptor beta chains from one sample in a study of shared clonotypes between healthy human individuals. Sequencing was performed with immunoSEQ multiplex PCR; in TCRdb, only in-frame clones are kept and a portion is missing. The profile shows over 850,000 clones, around 82% of them singletons. The sample taken for sequencing was memory CD4+ T cells from PBMCs. Every receptor here comes from a man aged 18 to 30 in good health. Some clones in this sample may be carry-over from other donors' samples. Each CDR3 is given with its conserved first and last residue. Fields, in order: CDR3 length, clone size, D gene, V gene, J gene, CDR3 DNA, CDR3 protein. The D gene is left open where the match is weak. Clone size is given for some rows only: seen once, a few or many times, or a class if the clone is expanded.

14,-,-,TRBV7-9,TRBJ1-2,TGTGCCAGCAGCTCGAGGCAGGGGATCTATGGCTACACCTTC,CASSSRQGIYGYTF
15,few,-,TRBV14,TRBJ1-5,TGTGCCAGCAGCCAGCAAGGGGGTAGCAATCAGCCCCAGCATTTT,CASSQQGGSNQPQHF
14,-,-,TRBV7-3,TRBJ1-1,TGTGCCAGCAGCTTAACGTTCTCGAACACTGAAGCTTTCTTT,CASSLTFSNTEAFF
16,-,-,TRBV7-9,TRBJ2-2,TGTGCCAGCAGCTTAAGAGGGTCAGTCTACACCGGGGAGCTGTTTTTT,CASSLRGSVYTGELFF
11,-,-,TRBV28,TRBJ2-7,TGTGCCAGCAGTTCTAACTACGAGCAGTACTTC,CASSSNYEQYF
14,-,-,TRBV5-1,TRBJ1-3,TGCGCCAGCGGCAGGCTGGGGGCAGGGGACACCATATATTTT,CASGRLGAGDTIYF
14,-,-,TRBV5-1,TRBJ1-2,TGCGCCAGCAGCCCGGAGGCAGGGTCCTATGGCTACACCTTC,CASSPEAGSYGYTF
13,-,-,TRBV7-9,TRBJ1-1,TGTGCCAGCCGAGCAGGGGTTTGGACTGAAGCTTTCTTT,CASRAGVWTEAFF
12,once,TRBD2,TRBV28,TRBJ2-7,TGTGCCAGCAGTTTAGGGCTAGCGGCGTTGTACTTC,CASSLGLAALYF
17,-,-,TRBV2,TRBJ2-6,TGTGCCAGCTTAACGGACTGGGGAGGCTTTGGGGCCAACGTCCTGACTTTC,CASLTDWGGFGANVLTF
14,-,-,TRBV5-5,TRBJ2-5,TGTGCCAGCAGCTTGGTCCGGCCCCAAGAGACCCAGTACTTC,CASSLVRPQETQYF
17,-,TRBD2,TRBV11-2,TRBJ2-2,TGTGCCAGCAGCTTGGGTCGGGAGGGCCGACGAACCGGGGAGCTGTTTTTT,CASSLGREGRRTGELFF
17,-,-,TRBV18,TRBJ2-7,TGTGCCAGCTCACCCCAAGGCGAACAGGGAATAACCTACGAGCAGTACTTC,CASSPQGEQGITYEQYF
13,-,-,TRBV30,TRBJ1-4,TGTGCCTGGAGTGTACGAGGGAATGAAAAACTGTTTTTT,CAWSVRGNEKLFF
12,-,-,TRBV30,TRBJ1-5,TGTGCCTGGAGTGGACGAAATCAGCCCCAGCATTTT,CAWSGRNQPQHF
21,few,TRBD1,TRBV7-4,TRBJ2-7,TGTGCCAGCAGCTTAGGACTGTGTGGGACAGGGAAACTGTCAGGGGCCTACGAGCAGTACTTC,CASSLGLCGTGKLSGAYEQYF